Below are 18 T cell receptor beta chains sequenced from a single sample in a study of blood T cell repertoires in COVID-19. Assay used: immunoSEQ multiplex PCR; TCRdb lists only in-frame clones, some missing. The table includes 200,000 to 250,000 clones, under 90% detected once. Sequencing used peripheral blood. Receptors were obtained from an elderly woman with acute or convalescent COVID-19.

The V and J genes are TRBV6-6 and TRBJ1-4; 7 bases match TRBD1. The CDR3 spans 14 residues. In germline, CDR1 is MNHNY, CDR2 SVGAGI (reference sequence). V lost 8 bases and J lost 6; bases outside the gene matches: 9. The CDR3 bases are TGTGCCAGCTTCGGACAGGAAACGGATGAAAAACTGTTTTTT. It translates to CASFGQETDEKLFF.

This sequence joins TRBV9 and TRBJ2-1; tentatively, D is TRBD2 (6 bases). The CDR3 has 15 residues. V was trimmed by 4 bases and J by 8 bases, leaving 19 bases between them. Germline loops: CDR1 SGDLS, CDR2 YYNGEE. The CDR3 region has the DNA TGTGCCAGCAGCAGCGGGCCCTCCGGTGGGCATGAGCAGTTCTTC. This gives the protein CASSSGPSGGHEQFF.

J is TRBJ1-2 and V is TRBV18; tentative D call: TRBD1 (6 bases). The V end lost 3 bases, the J end lost 7 bases, and 21 bases lay between the germline ends. The CDR3 spans 16 residues. The germline gives CDR1 KGHSH, CDR2 LQKENI. The CDR3 here is CASSPNWDTARGGYTF. CDR3 DNA: TGTGCCAGCTCACCGAATTGGGACACAGCCAGAGGTGGCTACACCTTC.

CDR3 DNA sequence: TGTGCCAGTAGTATAGACCCGGGTAGCGGGGCACCCGGGGAGCTGTTTTTT. Translating it yields CASSIDPGSGAPGELFF. J is TRBJ2-2 and V is TRBV19; 8 bases agree with TRBD2. The CDR3 covers 17 residues. V shed 0 bases and J 6 bases; nucleotides not matched to a gene: 9. Germline CDR1 is LNHDA and CDR2 is SQIVND (reference sequence).

This clone was found a few times. The chain carries TRBV2 and TRBJ2-2, with TRBD1 matching over 8 bases. V shed 7 bases and J 3 bases; nucleotides not matched to a gene: 7. Germline V gene sequence: CDR1 SNHLY, CDR2 FYNNEI. CDR3 size: 15 residues. The CDR3 DNA reads TGTGCCAGCACCCGGGACAGGTCATACACCGGGGAGCTGTTTTTT. Translation gives CASTRDRSYTGELFF.

This clone appeared a single time. The CDR3 DNA reads TGTGCCAGCAGCTCTGCAGCAACTAATGAAAAACTGTTTTTT. Its translation is CASSSAATNEKLFF. The chain recombines TRBV11-3 with TRBJ1-4, with D unresolved. The CDR3 totals 14 residues. Between the trimmed V and J ends, which lost 4 bases and 0 bases, there was a span of 6 bases. Germline CDR1 reads SGHNT; CDR2 reads YENEEA.

This clone was counted only a few times. As DNA, the CDR3 is TGCGCCAGCAGCCAAGAGCCCGGACAGGGCCGGTTTTCCTATGGCTACACCTTC. Its translation: CASSQEPGQGRFSYGYTF. The chain joins TRBV4-3 to TRBJ1-2, with 8 bases lining up with TRBD1. This CDR3 spans 18 amino acids. The ends lost 0 bases at V and 4 bases at J; junction bases unmatched: 13. Germline loops: CDR1 LGHNA, CDR2 YSLEER.

This clone has just one count. The V and J genes are TRBV6-5 and TRBJ1-5; 7 positions match TRBD1. Per the germline V gene, CDR1 is MNHEY and CDR2 is SVGAGI. Trimming removed 11 bases from V and 4 bases from J; junction bases left unmatched: 8. The CDR3 length is 13 residues. The CDR3 bases are TGTGCCGCTGGGGACAGAAATAATCAGCCCCAGCATTTT. This encodes CAAGDRNNQPQHF.

The chain links TRBV5-4 to TRBJ1-1; TRBD1 aligns across 7 bases. Germline V CDR1 and CDR2: SGHNT, YYREEE (reference sequence). With V trimmed by 4 bases and J by 1 base, 1 base remained unmatched. The CDR3 covers 13 residues. The CDR3 loop is CASSRTGNTEAFF. The CDR3 DNA reads TGTGCCAGCAGCAGGACAGGGAACACTGAAGCTTTCTTT.

The rearrangement joins TRBV2 to TRBJ2-4, with 10 bases fitting TRBD1. Germline-derived CDR1 and CDR2 are SNHLY and FYNNEI. The CDR3 runs 15 residues. The junction had 7 bases not matched to a gene; V was cut back by 6 bases and J by 5 bases. The CDR3 protein is CASRRDRGNENIQYF. In DNA form, the CDR3 reads TGTGCCAGCAGGCGGGACAGGGGAAACGAAAACATTCAGTACTTC.

The V and J genes are TRBV7-3 and TRBJ2-3, with a tentative D call TRBD2 (6 bases). Trimming stripped 8 bases from V and 0 bases from J, with 15 bases between. The CDR3 runs 15 residues. CDR1 is SGHTA, CDR2 FQGTGA, per germline. CDR3 in DNA: TGTGCCAGCGGCGGCGGGGCCCCTAGCACAGATACGCAGTATTTT. It translates to CASGGGAPSTDTQYF.

J is TRBJ1-4 and V is TRBV3-1 (or the pseudogene TRBV3-2), with D possibly matching TRBD1 (6 bases). In germline, CDR1 is LGHDT, CDR2 YNNKEL (reference sequence). The CDR3 consists of 14 residues. Trimming shortened V by 6 bases and J by 8 bases, and 16 bases separated the two germline ends. As DNA, the CDR3 is TGTGCCAGCAGTCTCAGGGGCGGACGGGAAAAACTGTTTTTT. Protein sequence: CASSLRGGREKLFF.

The chain combines TRBV9 with TRBJ1-1; possibly TRBD1 for D (5 bases). V was pared by 0 bases and J by 1 base, with 13 bases between. Per germline, CDR1 SGDLS and CDR2 YYNGEE. CDR3 length: 16 amino acids. CDR3 sequence reads: CASSVDGGPRNTEAFF. For the CDR3, the DNA is TGTGCCAGCAGCGTAGACGGGGGACCAAGGAACACTGAAGCTTTCTTT.

This clone was recorded only once. J is TRBJ2-3 and V is TRBV11-2; D not certain. The V gene's germline CDR1 is SGHAT and CDR2 FQNNGV. V was trimmed by 1 base and J by 1 base, leaving 6 bases between them. This CDR3 contains 14 residues. CDR3 nucleotides: TGTGCCAGCAGCTTAGTCACAGGCACAGATACGCAGTATTTT. It translates to CASSLVTGTDTQYF.

The chain has TRBV27 and TRBJ1-1, with D possibly matching TRBD1 (5 bases). Germline V gives CDR1 MNHEY, CDR2 SMNVEV (reference sequence). V shed 3 bases and J shed 1 base, with 15 bases lying between them. This CDR3 is built from 16 residues. In DNA form, the CDR3 reads TGTGCCAGCAGTTTCCTCCGTATCGGGGGGAACACTGAAGCTTTCTTT. The encoded protein is CASSFLRIGGNTEAFF.

V gene TRBV6-2 or TRBV6-3 combines with J gene TRBJ1-3; 8 bases agree with TRBD1. The CDR3 extends over 17 amino acids. The ends lost 6 bases at V and 1 base at J; junction bases unmatched: 11. The germline V gene encodes CDR1 MNHEY and CDR2 SVGEGT. CDR3: CASSFSSRGHSGNTIYF. DNA of the CDR3: TGTGCCAGCAGCTTTAGCTCCAGGGGGCATTCTGGAAACACCATATATTTT.

The J gene is TRBJ2-1, the V gene TRBV10-1; maybe TRBD1 (5 bases). The CDR3 has 19 amino acids. CDR1 is WNHNN, CDR2 SYGVQD, per germline (reference sequence). Trimming removed 6 bases from V and 2 bases from J, with 26 bases in between. The CDR3 is CASRTTVAQSKGAYNEQFF. CDR3 coding DNA: TGCGCCAGCAGAACGACAGTGGCCCAATCTAAAGGTGCCTACAATGAGCAGTTCTTC.

The chain combines TRBV10-3 with TRBJ2-3; 7 nucleotides match TRBD1. After removal of 0 bases from V and 2 bases from J, the junction contained 8 bases not matched to a gene. The CDR3 is 17 residues long. Germline V gives CDR1 ENHRY, CDR2 SYGVKD. CDR3 sequence reads: CAISESGGQALTDTQYF. DNA for the CDR3: TGTGCCATCAGTGAGTCAGGAGGACAGGCTCTCACAGATACGCAGTATTTT.